Below are 10 T cell receptor beta chains sequenced from a single sample in a study of T-cell reconstitution after alpha-beta-depleted transplantation in children. This sample's TCRbeta library carried unique molecular identifier barcodes. From the PCR reads, TCRdb called clonotypes with MiXCR, one entry per CDR3 protein. This table holds hundreds of thousands of distinct CDR3 sequences, around 12% found once. Sample: PBMCs from the stem cell graft donor, taken from the stem cell graft. The receptor source for this set is a human donor who donated a stem cell graft to a child with acute lymphoblastic leukemia.

In its sample, this clonotype was seen many times. The chain joins TRBV29-1 to TRBJ2-7; D perhaps matches TRBD2 (6 bases). The germline gives CDR1 SQVTM, CDR2 ANQGSEA. This CDR3 region has 12 residues. The V end lost 4 bases, the J end lost 5 bases, and 12 bases lay between the germline ends. The CDR3 DNA is TGCAGCGTTGTGGGGGGTATCGACGAGCAGTACTTC. Residues: CSVVGGIDEQYF.

This clonotype was seen ten or more times. One junction end does not reproduce the germline sequence, and a read error may be involved. This chain joins TRBV15 and TRBJ1-4, with a possible D match to TRBD1 (5 bases). The CDR3 consists of 15 residues. Germline loops: CDR1 LNHNV, CDR2 YYDKDF (reference sequence). In DNA, the CDR3 is TGTGCCACCAGCAATCGGGACCGGGCCATGGAAAAATTGTTTTTT. Translating it yields CATSNRDRAMEKLFF.

In this sample, this clonotype turned up many times. This rearrangement joins TRBV6-1 to TRBJ1-6, with D possibly being TRBD1 (5 bases). V shed 5 bases and J shed 7 bases, with 9 bases lying between them. This CDR3 is built from 13 residues. Germline V CDR1 and CDR2: MNHNS, SASEGT. CDR3 in amino acids: CASSRGVNSPLHF. CDR3 nucleotide sequence: TGTGCCAGCAGTAGGGGAGTCAATTCACCCCTCCACTTT.

This clonotype was seen ten or more times. The chain uses TRBV28 and TRBJ2-3; tentatively, D is TRBD2 (6 bases). Trimming removed 6 bases at V and 0 bases at J, with 13 bases between. This CDR3 has 15 amino acids. Germline loops: CDR1 MDHEN, CDR2 SYDVKM. The chain's CDR3 is CASRIAVSSTDTQYF. CDR3 in DNA: TGTGCCAGCAGGATAGCGGTCTCTAGCACAGATACGCAGTATTTT.

This clonotype showed up many times. The chain is built from TRBV4-2 and TRBJ2-2, with 7 bases matching TRBD1. Germline loops: CDR1 LGHNA, CDR2 YNFKEQ. Germline trimming cut 3 bases from V and 4 bases from J; bases unmatched to any gene: 8. The CDR3 has 16 residues. CDR3 nucleotides: TGTGCCAGCAGCCACCGGGACAGCCATATCACCGGGGAGCTGTTTTTT. As protein: CASSHRDSHITGELFF.

This clonotype has more than one count but fewer than ten. The chain employs TRBV20-1 and TRBJ2-7; D is possibly TRBD2 (7 bases). The CDR3 is made up of 16 amino acids. Germline CDR1 reads DFQATT; CDR2 reads SNEGSKA (reference sequence). Between the trimmed V and J ends, which lost 3 bases and 2 bases, there was a span of 20 bases. The DNA of the CDR3 is TGCAGTGCTAGCCTCAACAAAGGGGGAGGGGCCTACGAGCAGTACTTC. It codes for CSASLNKGGGAYEQYF.

This clonotype was observed many times. V usage is TRBV4-3 and J usage is TRBJ2-1; D may be TRBD2 (6 bases). Germline V gene sequence: CDR1 LGHNA, CDR2 YSLEER. This CDR3 contains 14 residues. V dropped 5 bases and J dropped 6 bases, with 14 bases sitting between them. In DNA, the CDR3 is TGCGCCAGCAGCGTGAGGACTACTAGCAATGAGCAGTTCTTC. Translated: CASSVRTTSNEQFF.

This clonotype was recorded at least ten times. The chain carries TRBV6-2 or TRBV6-3 and TRBJ2-1; TRBD2 agrees at 12 bases. J lost 5 bases, V lost 7 bases, and 9 bases had no gene match. Germline CDR1 and CDR2: MNHEY and SVGEGT. The CDR3 is 16 amino acids. Here the CDR3 DNA reads TGTGCCAGCACCCCCCGTTCTAGCGGGAGGGACAATGAGCAGTTCTTC. This gives the protein CASTPRSSGRDNEQFF.

This clonotype appeared many times. The rearrangement joins TRBV19 to TRBJ1-1; maybe TRBD1 (6 bases). The V end lost 5 bases, the J end lost 1 base, and 14 bases lay between the germline ends. The germline V gene encodes CDR1 LNHDA and CDR2 SQIVND (reference sequence). The CDR3 length is 15 residues. Here the CDR3 reads CASSFASRGNTEAFF. The CDR3 region has the DNA TGTGCCAGTAGTTTCGCTTCCAGGGGGAACACTGAAGCTTTCTTT.

At least ten counts were recorded for this clonotype. The V and J genes are TRBV5-5 and TRBJ2-5; 9 nucleotides line up with TRBD2. Trimming cost V 3 bases and J 2 bases; bases outside gene matches: 2. The CDR3 spans 14 residues. The germline V gene encodes CDR1 SGHKS and CDR2 YYEKEE (reference sequence). CDR3 loop: CASSSTSGQETQYF. In DNA form, the CDR3 reads TGTGCCAGCAGCTCCACTAGCGGGCAAGAGACCCAGTACTTC.